This T cell receptor (beta chain) was identified during a study of CD8+CD57+ T cells in acquired aplastic anemia. Study at large: When averaged, DNA from sorted CD4+ and CD8+ cells came to approximately 3 ug. Study-wide results and limits: Any difference that existed in CD8+ Simpson's diversity between patients and controls was not significant. Researchers report that 25 to 35 CD8+ CDR3 sequences appeared in both patients and controls.

TCR beta VDJ combinations and CDR3 sequences were profiled from genomic DNA. In TCRdb, the reads were re-called with MiXCR into one record per CDR3 protein. The sample has about 270,000 distinct CDR3 sequences, 45% to 70% seen once. In germline, CDR1 is SGHRS, CDR2 YFSETQ. Deletions cut 0 bases from V and 0 bases from J, with 7 bases between. CDR3 size: 15 residues. This clonotype was counted many times. Antigen specificity is unknown. This chain links TRBV5-1 with TRBJ1-5, with D perhaps matching TRBD1 (6 bases). Specimen: sorted CD4+, CD8+, or CD8+CD57+ T cells (not recorded which) from PBMCs. This TCR was recovered from a human donor with severe aplastic anemia or a healthy control (not recorded which). Here the CDR3 reads CASSLVGGSNQPQHF. In DNA form, the CDR3 reads TGCGCCAGCAGCTTGGTAGGGGGTAGCAATCAGCCCCAGCATTTT.